This T cell receptor (beta chain) came from a study of T-cell memory formation after mild COVID-19 (dated by TCRdb to 2020 to 2022). With respect to the entire study: Most TCR sequence clusters were specific to one of the two donors. The cohort was made up of two young adult volunteers, one female and one male, who were previously healthy. In two donors, T-cell clones that expanded and contracted after mild COVID-19 were followed by sequencing TCRalpha and TCRbeta repertoires longitudinally.

Sequencing instrument: Illumina NovaSeq 6000. TCRalpha and TCRbeta cDNA libraries were constructed by 5'RACE with constant-segment primers, with sample barcodes and unique molecular identifiers being introduced. Trizol reagent was used to extract RNA from every sample. Library amplification was performed in two PCR steps, and a second sample barcode and Illumina TruSeq adapters were introduced in the second step. Sequencing of libraries was performed on an Illumina NovaSeq with 2 x 150 bp paired-end reads. The paper's processing steps were these. The reads were demultiplexed and collapsed into UMI-guided consensus sequences using migec v1.2.7. With mixcr v2.1.11, UMI consensuses were aligned to TRA and TRB V and J templates and assembled into clonotypes. A clonotype was counted as expanded or contracted only if both edgeR and NoisET called the change significant, with noise models trained on biological replicates. For edgeR calls, a false discovery rate-adjusted p below 0.01 and a log2 fold-change threshold of 1 were applied. As an exploratory analysis of dynamics, max-normalized trajectories of the 1000 most abundant clonotypes were examined with PCA combined with hierarchical clustering. Each responding clone was given a CD4 or CD8 phenotype based on the CD4+ and CD8+ repertoires, which had been sequenced separately. TCRdb took the public reads, trimmed them with fastp at Q25, ran MiXCR for clone calling and kept in-frame beta chains. One record per CDR3 amino acid sequence lists the most common genes and DNA. These V and J calls are TCRdb output, not the study's own analysis. The sample profile shows approximately 490,000 distinct CDR3 sequences; just over 20% of them were found once. 9.5% to 15% of the sample rests with the top ten.

Reading from cysteine to phenylalanine, the CDR3 counts 16 amino acids. This entry keeps only the CDR3 DNA: 48 bases, framed from base 1. Trimming takes 4 bases off V and 7 bases off J; junction bases not matched to a gene: 11. The germline V gene supplies CDR1 SGHDT and CDR2 YYEEEE. Ficoll-Paque density gradient centrifugation was used to isolate PBMCs. Study-wide conclusions, independent of this receptor: The study included only two mild cases, and larger cohorts that include severe cases with pre-infection samples were judged to be necessary. The detection of some responding clones in pre-infection memory suggests that pre-existing cross-reactive memory T cells joined the SARS-CoV-2 response. Whether the second-wave clones peaking on day 37 were SARS-CoV-2 specific was not confirmed. Contracting CD4+ clones appeared mostly in the CM and EM memory subsets, whereas CD8+ clones were enriched in EMRA. Balanced CD4/CD8 phenotypes were observed for clones contracting from day 15 to 85, whereas a bias towards CD4+ was observed for a second wave of clones expanding from day 15 to 37.

On this clonotype itself: The target of this receptor is not known. Qualities for individual bases were not recorded, and no much larger clone is one base off.

This sequence was found in an adult woman who had mild COVID-19 (a few samples of this study predate the infection). The sample titles of this study are shuffled in the database, so cell type and time point are left out; the donor was told from shared clones. Sample: PBMCs or a T cell subset sorted from them (not recorded which). Rearrangement joined TRBV5-6 to TRBJ2-1; a stretch of 10 junction bases matches TRBD2. The CDR3 loop reads CASSPEVLAGSNEQFF. The nucleotide sequence is given as TGTGCCAGCAGCCCAGAGGTACTAGCGGGGTCAAATGAGCAGTTCTTC.